This T cell receptor (beta chain) was documented in a study of cytomegalovirus exposure and HLA in healthy donors. Study-level background: Ancestry clustering placed roughly four fifths of several hundred genotyped donors in the Caucasian-associated cluster.

Remarks on this clone: Its target is unknown.

The study's findings and limits: Listed as cytomegalovirus-associated were roughly 180 TCR beta chains. Later on, an analysis tied around 17,000 TCR beta sequences to HLA alleles at 0.05 false discovery rate.

PCR amplification relied on 60 Vbeta primers (plus 13 Jbeta primers). The table came from immunoSEQ multiplex PCR; TCRdb's copy has only in-frame clones and leaves some out. Here the sample spans about 89,000 clones, approximately 74% being singletons. Germline loops: CDR1 SGHRS, CDR2 YFSETQ. The J segment lost 4 bases and the V segment lost 2 bases, leaving 2 bases of the junction unmatched. The CDR3 runs to 13 residues. The rearrangement links TRBV5-1 to TRBJ1-1; 7 nucleotides agree with TRBD1. The sequence was collected from a male donor in good health and CMV-seronegative. Sequencing used PBMCs. Written as DNA, the CDR3 is TGCGCCAGCAGCTTTGCAGGGGGCACTGAAGCTTTCTTT. Residues: CASSFAGGTEAFF.